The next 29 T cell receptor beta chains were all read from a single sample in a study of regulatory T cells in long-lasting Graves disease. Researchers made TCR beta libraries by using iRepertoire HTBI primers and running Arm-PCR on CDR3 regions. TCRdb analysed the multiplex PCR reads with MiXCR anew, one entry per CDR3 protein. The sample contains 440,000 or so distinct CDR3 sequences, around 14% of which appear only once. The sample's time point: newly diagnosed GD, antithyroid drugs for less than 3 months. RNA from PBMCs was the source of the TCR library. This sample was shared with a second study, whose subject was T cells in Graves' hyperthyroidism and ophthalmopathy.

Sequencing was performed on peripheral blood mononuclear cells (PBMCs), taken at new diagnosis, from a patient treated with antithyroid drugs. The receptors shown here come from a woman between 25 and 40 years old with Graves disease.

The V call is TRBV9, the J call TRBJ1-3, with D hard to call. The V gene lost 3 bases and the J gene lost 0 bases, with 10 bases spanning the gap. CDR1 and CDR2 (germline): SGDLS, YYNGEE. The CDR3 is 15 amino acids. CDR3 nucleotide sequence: TGTGCCAGCAGCGCCAGAACCAGCTCTGGAAACACCATATATTTT. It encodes CASSARTSSGNTIYF.

The CDR3 DNA sequence: TGTGCCAGCCCCGGGTCCGGGTCGAACACCGGGGAGCTGTTTTTT. This gives the protein CASPGSGSNTGELFF. This sequence joins TRBV18 and TRBJ2-2; D not resolved. Deletions cut 8 bases from V and 0 bases from J, with 13 bases between. Per the germline V gene, CDR1 is KGHSH and CDR2 is LQKENI. This CDR3 has 15 residues.

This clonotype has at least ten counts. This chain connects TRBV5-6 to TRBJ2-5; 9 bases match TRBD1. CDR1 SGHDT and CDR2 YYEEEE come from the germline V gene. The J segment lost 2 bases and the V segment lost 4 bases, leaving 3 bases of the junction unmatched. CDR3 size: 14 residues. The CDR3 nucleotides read TGTGCCAGCAGCGATGGACAGGGGCAAGAGACCCAGTACTTC. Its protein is CASSDGQGQETQYF.

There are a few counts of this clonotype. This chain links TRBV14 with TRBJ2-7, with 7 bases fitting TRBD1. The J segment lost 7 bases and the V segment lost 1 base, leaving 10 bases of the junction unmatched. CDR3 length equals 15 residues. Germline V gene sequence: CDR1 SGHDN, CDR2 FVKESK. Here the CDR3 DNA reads TGTGCCAGCAGCCAAGGGCATCAGACAGGGTATGAGCAGTACTTC. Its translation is CASSQGHQTGYEQYF.

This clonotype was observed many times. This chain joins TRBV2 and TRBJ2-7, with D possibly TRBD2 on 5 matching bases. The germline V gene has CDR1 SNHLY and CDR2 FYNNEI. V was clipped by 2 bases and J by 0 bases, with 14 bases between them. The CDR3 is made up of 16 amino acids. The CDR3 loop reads CASSERSGLSSYEQYF. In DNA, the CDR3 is TGTGCCAGCAGTGAAAGGTCTGGACTCAGCTCCTACGAGCAGTACTTC.

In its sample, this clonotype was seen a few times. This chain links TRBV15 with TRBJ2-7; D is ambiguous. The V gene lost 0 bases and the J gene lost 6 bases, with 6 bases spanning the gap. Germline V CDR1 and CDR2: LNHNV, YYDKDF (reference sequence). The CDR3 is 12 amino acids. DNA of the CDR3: TGTGCCACCAGCAGAGATTGGAGCGAGCAGTACTTC. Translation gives CATSRDWSEQYF.

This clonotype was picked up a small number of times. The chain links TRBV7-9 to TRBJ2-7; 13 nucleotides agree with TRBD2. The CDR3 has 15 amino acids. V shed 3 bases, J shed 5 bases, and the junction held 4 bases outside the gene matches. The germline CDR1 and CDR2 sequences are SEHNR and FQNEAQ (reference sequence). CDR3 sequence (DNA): TGTGCCAGCAGCTTGGGGACTAGCGGGACCCACGAGCAGTACTTC. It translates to CASSLGTSGTHEQYF.

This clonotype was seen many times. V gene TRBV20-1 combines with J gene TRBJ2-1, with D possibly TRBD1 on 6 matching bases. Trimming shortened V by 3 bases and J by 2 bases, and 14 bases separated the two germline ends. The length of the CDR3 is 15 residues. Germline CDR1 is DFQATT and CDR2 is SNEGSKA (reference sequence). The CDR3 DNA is TGCAGTGCTAGGCCTACAGGGCTCACCTACAATGAGCAGTTCTTC. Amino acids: CSARPTGLTYNEQFF.

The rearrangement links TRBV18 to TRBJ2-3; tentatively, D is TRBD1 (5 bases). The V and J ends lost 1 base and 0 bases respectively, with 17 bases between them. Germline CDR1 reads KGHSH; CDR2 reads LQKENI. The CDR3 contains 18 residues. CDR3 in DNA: TGTGCCAGCTCACCACGGCCCTGGGCCAGGGAAAGCACAGATACGCAGTATTTT. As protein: CASSPRPWARESTDTQYF.

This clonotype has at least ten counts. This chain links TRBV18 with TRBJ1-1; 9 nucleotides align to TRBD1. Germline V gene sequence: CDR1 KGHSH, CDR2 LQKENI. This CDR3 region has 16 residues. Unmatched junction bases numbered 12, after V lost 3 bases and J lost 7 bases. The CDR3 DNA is TGTGCCAGCTCACCGGTCGCCGGACAGGGGAGGCTTGAAGCTTTCTTT. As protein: CASSPVAGQGRLEAFF.

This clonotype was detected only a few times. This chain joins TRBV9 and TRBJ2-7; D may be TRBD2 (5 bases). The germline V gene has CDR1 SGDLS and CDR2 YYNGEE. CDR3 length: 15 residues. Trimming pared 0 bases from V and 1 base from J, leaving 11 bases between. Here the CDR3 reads CASSVGGSASYEQYF. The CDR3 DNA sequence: TGTGCCAGCAGCGTAGGTGGTAGCGCTTCCTACGAGCAGTACTTC.

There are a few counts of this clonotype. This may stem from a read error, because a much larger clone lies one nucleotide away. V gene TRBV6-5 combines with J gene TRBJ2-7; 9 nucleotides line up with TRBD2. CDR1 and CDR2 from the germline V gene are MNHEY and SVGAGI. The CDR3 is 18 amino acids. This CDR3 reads CAGSYVGPTSGNYYEQYF. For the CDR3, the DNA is TGTGCCGGCAGTTACGTAGGGCCGACTAGCGGAAACTACTACGAGCAGTACTTC.

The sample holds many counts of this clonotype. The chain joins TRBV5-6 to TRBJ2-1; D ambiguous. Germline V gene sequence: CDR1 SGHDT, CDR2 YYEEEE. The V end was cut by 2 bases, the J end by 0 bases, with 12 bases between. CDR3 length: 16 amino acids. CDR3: CASSFLSGSSYNEQFF. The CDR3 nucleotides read TGTGCCAGCAGCTTTTTATCGGGTAGCTCCTACAATGAGCAGTTCTTC. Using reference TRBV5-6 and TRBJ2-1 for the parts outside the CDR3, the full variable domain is DAGVTQSPTHLIKTRGQQVTLRCSPKSGHDTVSWYQQALGQGPQFIFQYYEEEERQRGNFPDRFSGHQFPNYSSELNVNALLLGDSALYLCASSFLSGSSYNEQFFGPGTRLTVL.

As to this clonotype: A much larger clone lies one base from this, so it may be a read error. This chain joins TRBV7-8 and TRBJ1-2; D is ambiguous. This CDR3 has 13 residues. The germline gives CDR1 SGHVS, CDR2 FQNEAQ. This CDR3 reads CASSRKANHGYTF. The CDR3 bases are TGTGCCAGCAGCCGTAAAGCTAACCATGGCTACACCTTC.

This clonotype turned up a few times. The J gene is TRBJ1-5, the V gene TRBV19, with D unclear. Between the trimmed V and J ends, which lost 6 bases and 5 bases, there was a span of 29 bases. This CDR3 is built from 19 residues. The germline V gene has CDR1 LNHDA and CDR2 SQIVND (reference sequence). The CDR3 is CASSDNFSRAGMAHQPQHF. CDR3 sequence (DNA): TGTGCCAGTAGCGATAACTTCTCAAGGGCGGGGATGGCGCATCAGCCCCAGCATTTT.

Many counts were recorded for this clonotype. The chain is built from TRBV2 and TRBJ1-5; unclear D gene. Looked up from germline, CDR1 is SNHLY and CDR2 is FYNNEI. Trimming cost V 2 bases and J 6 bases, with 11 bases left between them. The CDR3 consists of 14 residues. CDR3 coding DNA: TGTGCCAGCAGTGAAAATTCGGGATTTCAGCCCCAGCATTTT. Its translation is CASSENSGFQPQHF.

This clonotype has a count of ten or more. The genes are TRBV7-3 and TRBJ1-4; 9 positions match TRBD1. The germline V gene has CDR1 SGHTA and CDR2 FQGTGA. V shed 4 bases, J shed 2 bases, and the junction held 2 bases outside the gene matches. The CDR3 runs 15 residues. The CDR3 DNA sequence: TGTGCCAGCAGCTCTACAGGGGGCACTAATGAAAAACTGTTTTTT. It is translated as CASSSTGGTNEKLFF.

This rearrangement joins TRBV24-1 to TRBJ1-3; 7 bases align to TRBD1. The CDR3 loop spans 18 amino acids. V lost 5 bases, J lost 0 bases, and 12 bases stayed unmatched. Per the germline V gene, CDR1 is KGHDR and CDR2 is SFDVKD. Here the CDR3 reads CATSVLRGPRCSGNTIYF. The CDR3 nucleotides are TGTGCCACCAGTGTTTTAAGGGGGCCTCGATGCTCTGGAAACACCATATATTTT.

The DNA of the CDR3 is TGTGCCAGCAGGTCCGGGACCATTTCCTACAATGAGCAGTTCTTC. Encoded protein: CASRSGTISYNEQFF. V usage is TRBV6-1 and J usage is TRBJ2-1; D might be TRBD1 or TRBD2, each matching 5 bases. Germline V gene data show CDR1 as MNHNS and CDR2 as SASEGT. This CDR3 region has 15 residues. V gave up 6 bases and J gave up 1 base, with 13 bases separating them.

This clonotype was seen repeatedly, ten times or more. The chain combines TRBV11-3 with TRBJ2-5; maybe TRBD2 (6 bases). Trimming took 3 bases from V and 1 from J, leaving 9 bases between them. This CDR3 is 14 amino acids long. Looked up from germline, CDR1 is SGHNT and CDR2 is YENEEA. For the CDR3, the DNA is TGTGCCAGCAGCTTCCCTAGCGCCCAAGAGACCCAGTACTTC. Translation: CASSFPSAQETQYF.

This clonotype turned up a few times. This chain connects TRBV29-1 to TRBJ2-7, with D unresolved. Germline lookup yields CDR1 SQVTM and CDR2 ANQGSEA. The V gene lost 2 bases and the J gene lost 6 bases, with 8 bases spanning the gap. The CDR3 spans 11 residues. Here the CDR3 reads CSVESGSEQYF. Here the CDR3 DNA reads TGCAGCGTTGAATCTGGGTCCGAGCAGTACTTC.

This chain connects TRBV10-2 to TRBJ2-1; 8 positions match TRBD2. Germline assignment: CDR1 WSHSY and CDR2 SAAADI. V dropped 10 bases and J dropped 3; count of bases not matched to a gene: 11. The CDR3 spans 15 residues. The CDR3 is CATRTGLVIYNEQFF. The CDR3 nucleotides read TGCGCCACCCGAACGGGACTAGTGATCTACAATGAGCAGTTCTTC.

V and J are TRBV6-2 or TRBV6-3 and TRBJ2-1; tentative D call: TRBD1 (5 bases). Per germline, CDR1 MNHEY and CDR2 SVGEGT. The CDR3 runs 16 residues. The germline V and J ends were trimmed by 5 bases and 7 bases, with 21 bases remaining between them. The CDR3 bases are TGTGCCAGCAGTACAGGCGGCAGATGGGCAGGGAATGAGCAGTTCTTC. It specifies CASSTGGRWAGNEQFF.

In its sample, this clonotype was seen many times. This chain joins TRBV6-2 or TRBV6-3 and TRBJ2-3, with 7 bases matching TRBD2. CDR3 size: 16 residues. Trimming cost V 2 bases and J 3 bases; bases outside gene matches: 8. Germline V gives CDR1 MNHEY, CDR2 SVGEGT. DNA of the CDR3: TGTGCCAGCAGTTACGGAGGAGGCGGGAGTACAGATACGCAGTATTTT. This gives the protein CASSYGGGGSTDTQYF.

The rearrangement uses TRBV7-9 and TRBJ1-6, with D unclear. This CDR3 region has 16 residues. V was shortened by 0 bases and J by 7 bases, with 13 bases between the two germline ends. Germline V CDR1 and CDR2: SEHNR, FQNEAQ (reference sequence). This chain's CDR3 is CASSLAKGIGNSPLHF. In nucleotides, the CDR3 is TGTGCCAGCAGCTTAGCCAAGGGTATTGGAAATTCACCCCTCCACTTT.

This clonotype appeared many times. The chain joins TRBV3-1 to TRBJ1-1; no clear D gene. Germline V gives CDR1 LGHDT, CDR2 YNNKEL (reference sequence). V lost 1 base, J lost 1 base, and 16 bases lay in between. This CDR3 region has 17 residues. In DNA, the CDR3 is TGTGCCAGCAGCCAAGCCCTCGGCCTTGGCAGGAACACTGAAGCTTTCTTT. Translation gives CASSQALGLGRNTEAFF.

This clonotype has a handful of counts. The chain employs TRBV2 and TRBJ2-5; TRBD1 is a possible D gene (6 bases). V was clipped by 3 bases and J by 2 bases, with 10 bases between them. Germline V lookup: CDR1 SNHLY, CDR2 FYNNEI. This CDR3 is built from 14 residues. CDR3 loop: CASSDGTLQETQYF. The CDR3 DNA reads TGTGCCAGCAGTGACGGGACACTACAAGAGACCCAGTACTTC.

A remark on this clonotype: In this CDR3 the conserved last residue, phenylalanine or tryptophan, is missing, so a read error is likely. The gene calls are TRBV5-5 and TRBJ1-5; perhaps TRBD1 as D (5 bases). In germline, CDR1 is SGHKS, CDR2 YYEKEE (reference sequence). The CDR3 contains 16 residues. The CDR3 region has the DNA TGCGCCAGCAGCTTGTCGTGGCGCAGGGGCAATCAGCCCCAGCATTTA. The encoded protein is CASSLSWRRGNQPQHL.

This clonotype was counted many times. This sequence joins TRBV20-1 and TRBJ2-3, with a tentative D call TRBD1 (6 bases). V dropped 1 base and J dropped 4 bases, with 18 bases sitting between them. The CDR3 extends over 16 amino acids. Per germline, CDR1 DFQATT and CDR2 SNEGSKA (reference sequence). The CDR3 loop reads CSARGSRGGRSDTQYF. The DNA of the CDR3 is TGCAGTGCTAGAGGTAGCAGGGGTGGCCGCTCAGATACGCAGTATTTT.